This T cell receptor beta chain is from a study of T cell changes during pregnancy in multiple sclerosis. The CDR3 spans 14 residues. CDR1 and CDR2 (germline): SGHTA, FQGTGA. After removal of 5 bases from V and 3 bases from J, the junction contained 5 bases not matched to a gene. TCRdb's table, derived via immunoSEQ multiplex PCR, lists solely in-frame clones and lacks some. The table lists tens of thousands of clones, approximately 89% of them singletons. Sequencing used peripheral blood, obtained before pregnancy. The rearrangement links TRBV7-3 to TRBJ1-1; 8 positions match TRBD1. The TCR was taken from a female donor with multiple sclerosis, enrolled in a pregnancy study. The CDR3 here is CASSTQGADTEAFF. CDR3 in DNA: TGTGCCAGCAGCACTCAGGGGGCTGACACTGAAGCTTTCTTT.